This T cell receptor beta chain was identified in a study of regulatory T cells in long-lasting Graves disease. This clonotype was observed many times. V dropped 7 bases and J dropped 5 bases, with 14 bases sitting between them. Germline values: CDR1 SQVTM, CDR2 ANQGSEA. CDR3 length: 12 amino acids. CDR3 regions were amplified by Arm-PCR using iRepertoire HTBI primers to build TCR beta libraries. A single record per CDR3 protein comes from TCRdb applying MiXCR to the multiplex PCR reads. The sample holds 400,000 to 500,000 distinct CDR3 sequences, around 21% seen once. Indicated time point: persistent/refractory GD, antithyroid drugs over 5 years with positive TRAb. After RNA was extracted from PBMCs, the TCR library was made from it.

This chain uses TRBV29-1 with TRBJ1-1; D may be TRBD1 (5 bases). Specimen: peripheral blood mononuclear cells (PBMCs), collected when the disease was refractory, from a patient treated with antithyroid drugs. The receptor was derived from a female donor with Graves disease. CDR3 bases: TGCAGCGCTCCACGACGGGGGACTGAAGCTTTCTTT. Protein: CSAPRRGTEAFF.